One and the same sample provided the 18 T cell receptor beta chains below, sequenced in a study of blood T cell repertoires in COVID-19. The assay was immunoSEQ multiplex PCR, and TCRdb's table has in-frame clones only and misses some. Among 40,000 to 55,000 clones listed, around 84% were seen once. Sequencing was carried out using peripheral blood. The receptors were gathered from a man aged 50 or older with acute or convalescent COVID-19.

V and J are TRBV12-5 and TRBJ1-2, with TRBD1 matching over 9 bases. This CDR3 has 16 amino acids. J lost 3 bases, V lost 5 bases, and 10 bases had no gene match. Germline V CDR1 and CDR2: LGHNT, FRNRAP. CDR3 loop: CASGNTDRGAHYGYTF. The CDR3 nucleotides read TGTGCTAGTGGTAACACGGACAGGGGAGCTCACTATGGCTACACCTTC. Drawing the rest from reference TRBV12-5 and TRBJ1-2, the complete variable domain is DARVTQTPRHKVTEMGQEVTMRCQPILGHNTVFWYRQTMMQGLELLAYFRNRAPLDDSGMPKDRFSAEMPDATLATLKIQPSEPRDSAVYFCASGNTDRGAHYGYTFGSGTRLTVV.

This clone came up a few times. This chain uses TRBV7-9 with TRBJ1-4; D is ambiguous. This CDR3 region has 16 residues. Germline loops: CDR1 SEHNR, CDR2 FQNEAQ (reference sequence). Trimming pared 1 base from V and 2 bases from J, leaving 11 bases between. The CDR3 reads CASSLERLDTNEKLFF. The CDR3 coding sequence is TGTGCCAGCAGCTTAGAAAGACTGGATACTAATGAAAAACTGTTTTTT.

This chain connects TRBV3-1 (or the pseudogene TRBV3-2) to TRBJ2-3, with 9 nucleotides matching TRBD2. Germline lookup yields CDR1 LGHDT and CDR2 YNNKEL (reference sequence). There are 16 residues in the CDR3. V was clipped by 1 base and J by 2 bases; unmatched bases: 4. The CDR3 DNA sequence: TGTGCCAGCAGCCAAGCGGCTAGCGGGAACACAGATACGCAGTATTTT. It specifies CASSQAASGNTDTQYF.

This clone showed up just once. J is TRBJ1-2 and V is TRBV18, with unresolved D. Looked up from germline, CDR1 is KGHSH and CDR2 is LQKENI. The V end lost 3 bases, the J end lost 0 bases, and 11 bases lay between the germline ends. CDR3 length: 15 amino acids. In nucleotides, the CDR3 is TGTGCCAGCTCACCGGAGCCTTTTCCTAACTATGGCTACACCTTC. The encoded protein is CASSPEPFPNYGYTF.

CDR3 residues: CASSLSRTVLYGYTF. DNA of the CDR3: TGTGCCAGCAGCCTATCTCGGACAGTTCTCTATGGCTACACCTTC. This sequence joins TRBV3-1 (or the pseudogene TRBV3-2) and TRBJ1-2; D possibly corresponds to TRBD1 (6 bases). CDR1 is LGHDT, CDR2 YNNKEL, per germline (reference sequence). V lost 4 bases and J 4 bases, leaving 16 bases between the germline ends. The CDR3 has 15 residues.

V is TRBV7-9 and J is TRBJ1-5; D possibly corresponds to TRBD1 (6 bases). The CDR3 covers 18 residues. V dropped 4 bases and J dropped 0 bases, with 19 bases sitting between them. Germline V gene data show CDR1 as SEHNR and CDR2 as FQNEAQ (reference sequence). The CDR3 bases are TGTGCCAGCAGCTCATACGGTGACAGGTTCCTTAGCAATCAGCCCCAGCATTTT. Its translation: CASSSYGDRFLSNQPQHF. The variable domain in full, with the rest retrieved from reference TRBV7-9 and TRBJ1-5, is DTGVSQNPRHKITKRGQNVTFRCDPISEHNRLYWYRQTLGQGPEFLTYFQNEAQLEKSRLLSDRFSAERPKGSFSTLEIQRTEQGDSAMYLCASSSYGDRFLSNQPQHFGDGTRLSIL.

The rearrangement joins TRBV19 to TRBJ1-4; possibly TRBD1 for D (5 bases). The V gene lost 6 bases and the J gene lost 0 bases, with 14 bases spanning the gap. The V gene's germline CDR1 is LNHDA and CDR2 SQIVND (reference sequence). The CDR3 has 16 amino acids. CDR3 DNA: TGTGCCAGTAGCACTACCCGACAGACAACTAATGAAAAACTGTTTTTT. Its translation is CASSTTRQTTNEKLFF.

This chain connects TRBV2 to TRBJ2-3; 14 bases agree with TRBD2. The V and J ends lost 0 bases and 6 bases, in that order; junction bases with no gene match: 5. CDR3 size: 17 residues. CDR1 SNHLY and CDR2 FYNNEI come from the germline V gene. The CDR3 here is CASSEAPTSGGVDTQYF. The DNA of the CDR3 is TGTGCCAGCAGTGAAGCACCGACTAGCGGGGGGGTGGATACGCAGTATTTT.

V and J are TRBV6-1 and TRBJ1-5; unclear D gene. Germline CDR1 is MNHNS and CDR2 is SASEGT. There are 15 residues in the CDR3. V lost 1 base and J lost 5, with 12 bases in between. CDR3 nucleotides: TGTGCCAGCAGTGAAGGAGATCTAGCGTATCAGCCCCAGCATTTT. Its translation is CASSEGDLAYQPQHF.

This clone was picked up a small number of times. V is TRBV2 and J is TRBJ1-4, with 10 bases that match TRBD1. V shed 10 bases and J 6 bases; nucleotides not matched to a gene: 8. The CDR3 totals 14 residues. Germline CDR1 and CDR2: SNHLY and FYNNEI. The CDR3 sequence is CATNRDRGYEKLFF. CDR3 nucleotide sequence: TGTGCCACCAACCGGGACAGGGGATATGAAAAACTGTTTTTT.

This rearrangement joins TRBV23-1 to TRBJ1-6, with TRBD1 as a possible D gene (6 bases). TRBV23-1 is labeled an ORF, and its function is uncertain. This CDR3 has 16 amino acids. V lost 7 bases and J lost 4, with 17 bases in between. The CDR3 here is CASITPGVSYNSPLHF. In DNA, the CDR3 is TGCGCCAGCATTACCCCAGGGGTATCTTATAATTCACCCCTCCACTTT.

The chain combines TRBV28 with TRBJ2-7, with D perhaps matching TRBD1 (5 bases). The germline V and J ends were trimmed by 6 bases and 3 bases, with 9 bases remaining between them. The CDR3 spans 12 residues. CDR1 is MDHEN and CDR2 is SYDVKM in the germline V gene. The CDR3: CASRDTYYEQYF. CDR3 DNA: TGTGCCAGCAGGGACACCTACTACGAGCAGTACTTC.

The gene calls are TRBV2 and TRBJ2-3; the match to TRBD1 covers 7 bases. Germline lookup yields CDR1 SNHLY and CDR2 FYNNEI. J lost 3 bases, V lost 1 base, and 4 bases had no gene match. This CDR3 has 15 amino acids. CDR3 amino acids: CASSEGQGRTDTQYF. In DNA form, the CDR3 reads TGTGCCAGCAGTGAAGGACAGGGTAGGACAGATACGCAGTATTTT.

The V gene is TRBV2, the J gene TRBJ1-4; D uncertain. Trimming stripped 8 bases from V and 7 bases from J, with 8 bases between. Germline CDR1 is SNHLY and CDR2 is FYNNEI. The CDR3 totals 11 residues. CDR3 loop: CASRYGEKLFF. CDR3 in DNA: TGTGCCAGCCGGTACGGTGAAAAACTGTTTTTT. Filled out from reference TRBV2 and TRBJ1-4, the complete variable domain reads EPEVTQTPSHQVTQMGQEVILRCVPISNHLYFYWYRQILGQKVEFLVSFYNNEISEKSEIFDDQFSVERPDGSNFTLKIRSTKLEDSAMYFCASRYGEKLFFGSGTQLSVL.

The chain is built from TRBV5-1 and TRBJ1-2, with 7 positions matching TRBD1. Germline-derived CDR1 and CDR2 are SGHRS and YFSETQ. The CDR3 is 17 amino acids. With 0 bases clipped from V and 0 bases from J, the junction kept 8 bases outside the gene matches. CDR3 in amino acids: CASSLDPTGRPNYGYTF. DNA of the CDR3: TGCGCCAGCAGCTTGGACCCGACAGGGCGCCCTAACTATGGCTACACCTTC. The complete variable domain, with remaining parts taken from reference TRBV5-1 and TRBJ1-2, reads KAGVTQTPRYLIKTRGQQVTLSCSPISGHRSVSWYQQTPGQGLQFLFEYFSETQRNKGNFPGRFSGRQFSNSRSEMNVSTLELGDSALYLCASSLDPTGRPNYGYTFGSGTRLTVV.

The J gene is TRBJ1-2, the V gene TRBV5-6; 9 positions agree with TRBD1. Unmatched junction bases numbered 6, after V lost 4 bases and J lost 2 bases. CDR1 and CDR2 (germline): SGHDT, YYEEEE. This CDR3 has 15 amino acids. CDR3 bases: TGTGCCAGCAGCCCCCTGGACAGGGGAAACTATGGCTACACCTTC. As protein: CASSPLDRGNYGYTF.

V gene TRBV19 combines with J gene TRBJ1-5; D call uncertain. The CDR3 sequence is 14 residues long. Germline CDR1 is LNHDA and CDR2 is SQIVND (reference sequence). The CDR3 nucleotides are TGTGCTAGTCCTGAGGGAAGAAGCAATCAGCCCCAGCATTTT. Residues: CASPEGRSNQPQHF.

This clone was seen only a few times. The chain links TRBV6-1 to TRBJ1-5; D gene uncertain. Germline loops: CDR1 MNHNS, CDR2 SASEGT. Between the trimmed V and J ends, which lost 1 base and 7 bases, there was a span of 11 bases. The CDR3 consists of 14 residues. The CDR3 reads CASSEVASEQPQHF. The CDR3 DNA is TGTGCCAGCAGTGAAGTCGCGAGTGAGCAGCCCCAGCATTTT.